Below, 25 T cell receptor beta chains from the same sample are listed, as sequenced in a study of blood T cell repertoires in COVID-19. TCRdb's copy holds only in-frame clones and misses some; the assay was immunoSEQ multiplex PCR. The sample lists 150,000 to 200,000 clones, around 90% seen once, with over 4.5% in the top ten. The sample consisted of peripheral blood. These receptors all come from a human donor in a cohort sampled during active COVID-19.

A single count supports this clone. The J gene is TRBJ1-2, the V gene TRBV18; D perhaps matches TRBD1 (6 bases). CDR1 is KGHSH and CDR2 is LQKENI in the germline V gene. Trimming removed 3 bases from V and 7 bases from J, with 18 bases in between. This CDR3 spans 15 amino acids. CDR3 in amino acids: CASSPRVDRRGGYTF. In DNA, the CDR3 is TGTGCCAGCTCACCGAGAGTAGACAGGCGCGGTGGCTACACCTTC.

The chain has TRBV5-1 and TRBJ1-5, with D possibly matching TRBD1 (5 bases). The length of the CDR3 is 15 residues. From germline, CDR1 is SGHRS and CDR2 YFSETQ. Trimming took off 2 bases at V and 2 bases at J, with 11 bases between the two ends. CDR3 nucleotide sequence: TGCGCCAGCAGCTTCAGCCCGGGGGGCAATCAGCCCCAGCATTTT. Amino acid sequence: CASSFSPGGNQPQHF.

The CDR3 bases are TGTGCCAGCAGTTTTGGACAGGGGAACACTGAAGCTTTCTTT. Amino acid sequence: CASSFGQGNTEAFF. The chain is built from TRBV28 and TRBJ1-1; TRBD1 aligns across 8 bases. Germline CDR1 MDHEN, CDR2 SYDVKM. Unmatched junction bases numbered 1, after V lost 3 bases and J lost 1 base. CDR3 length: 14 amino acids.

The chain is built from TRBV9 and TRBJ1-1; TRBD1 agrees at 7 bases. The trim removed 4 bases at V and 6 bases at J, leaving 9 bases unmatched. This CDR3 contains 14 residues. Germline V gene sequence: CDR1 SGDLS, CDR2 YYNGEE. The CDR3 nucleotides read TGTGCCAGCAGCCCGACAGGAGGGGGCCCTGAAGCTTTCTTT. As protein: CASSPTGGGPEAFF.

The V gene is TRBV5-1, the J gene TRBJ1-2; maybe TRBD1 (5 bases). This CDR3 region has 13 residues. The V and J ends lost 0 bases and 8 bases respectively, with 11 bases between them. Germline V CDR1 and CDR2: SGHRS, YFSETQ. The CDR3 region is CASSLVGLGGYTF. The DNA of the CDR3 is TGCGCCAGCAGCTTGGTGGGGCTTGGCGGCTACACCTTC.

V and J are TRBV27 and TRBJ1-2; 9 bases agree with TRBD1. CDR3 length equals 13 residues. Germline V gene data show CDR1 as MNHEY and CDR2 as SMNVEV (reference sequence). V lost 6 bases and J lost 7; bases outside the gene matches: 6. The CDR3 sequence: CASSLGTGFGYTF. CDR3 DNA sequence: TGTGCCAGCAGCCTCGGGACAGGGTTTGGCTACACCTTC.

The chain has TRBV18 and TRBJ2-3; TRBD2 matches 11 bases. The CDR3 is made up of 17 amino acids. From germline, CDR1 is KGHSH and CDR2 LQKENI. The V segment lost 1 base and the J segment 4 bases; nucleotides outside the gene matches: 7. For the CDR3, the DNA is TGTGCCAGCTCACCACTCACTAGCGGGAGTAAAGCAGATACGCAGTATTTT. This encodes CASSPLTSGSKADTQYF.

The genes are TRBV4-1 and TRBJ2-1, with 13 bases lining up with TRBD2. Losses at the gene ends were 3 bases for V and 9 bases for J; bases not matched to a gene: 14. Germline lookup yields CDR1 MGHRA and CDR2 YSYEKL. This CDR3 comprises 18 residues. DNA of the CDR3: TGCGCCAGCAGCCAGATCCCGGGACTAGCGGGAATAACTGGTGAGCAGTTCTTC. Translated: CASSQIPGLAGITGEQFF.

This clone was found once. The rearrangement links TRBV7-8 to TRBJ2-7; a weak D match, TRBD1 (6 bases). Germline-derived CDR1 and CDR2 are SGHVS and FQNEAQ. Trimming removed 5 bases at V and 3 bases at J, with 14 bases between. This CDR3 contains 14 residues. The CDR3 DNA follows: TGTGCCAGCAGCGAACAGGGAATAGTCTACGAGCAGTACTTC. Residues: CASSEQGIVYEQYF.

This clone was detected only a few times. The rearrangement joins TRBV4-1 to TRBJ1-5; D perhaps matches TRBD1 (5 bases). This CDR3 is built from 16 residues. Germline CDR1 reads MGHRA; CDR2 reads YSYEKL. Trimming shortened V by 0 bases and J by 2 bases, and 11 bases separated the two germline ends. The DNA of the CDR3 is TGCGCCAGCAGCCAAGATAATCAGGGCGGCAATCAGCCCCAGCATTTT. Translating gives CASSQDNQGGNQPQHF.

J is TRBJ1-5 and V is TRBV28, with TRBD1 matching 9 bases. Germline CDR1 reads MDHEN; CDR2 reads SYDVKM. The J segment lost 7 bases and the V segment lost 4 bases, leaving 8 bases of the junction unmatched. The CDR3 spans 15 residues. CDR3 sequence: CASSSDRGPIQPQHF. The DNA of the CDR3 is TGTGCCAGCAGTTCGGACAGGGGACCTATACAGCCCCAGCATTTT.

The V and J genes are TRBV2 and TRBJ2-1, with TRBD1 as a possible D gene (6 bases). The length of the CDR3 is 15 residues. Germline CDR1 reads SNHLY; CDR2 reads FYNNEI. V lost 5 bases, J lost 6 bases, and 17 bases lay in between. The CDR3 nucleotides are TGTGCCAGCAGTCCCACTCCGAGCAGGGGCAATGAGCAGTTCTTC. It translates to CASSPTPSRGNEQFF.

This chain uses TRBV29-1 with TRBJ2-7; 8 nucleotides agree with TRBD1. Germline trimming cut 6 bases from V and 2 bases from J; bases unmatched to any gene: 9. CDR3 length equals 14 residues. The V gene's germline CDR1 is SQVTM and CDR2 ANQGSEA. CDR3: CSVKTGEAPYEQYF. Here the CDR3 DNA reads TGCAGCGTGAAGACAGGGGAGGCACCCTACGAGCAGTACTTC.

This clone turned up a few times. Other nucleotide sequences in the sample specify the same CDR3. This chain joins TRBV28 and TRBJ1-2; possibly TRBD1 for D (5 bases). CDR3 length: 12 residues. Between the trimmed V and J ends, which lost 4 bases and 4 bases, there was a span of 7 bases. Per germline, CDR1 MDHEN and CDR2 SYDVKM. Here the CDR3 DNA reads TGTGCCAGCAGTTCGACAGTCTATGGCTACACCTTC. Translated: CASSSTVYGYTF.

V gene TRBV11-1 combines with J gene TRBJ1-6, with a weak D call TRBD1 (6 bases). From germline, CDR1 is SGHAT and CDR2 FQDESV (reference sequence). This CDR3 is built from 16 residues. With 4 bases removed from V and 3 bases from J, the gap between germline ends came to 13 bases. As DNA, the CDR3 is TGTGCCAGCAGCTCCGGGACAATCAACTATAATTCACCCCTCCACTTT. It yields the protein CASSSGTINYNSPLHF.

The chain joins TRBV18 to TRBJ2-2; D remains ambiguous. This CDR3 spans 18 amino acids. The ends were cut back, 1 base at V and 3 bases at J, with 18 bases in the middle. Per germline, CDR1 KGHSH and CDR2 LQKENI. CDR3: CASSPRAKFTLHTGELFF. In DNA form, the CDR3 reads TGTGCCAGCTCACCACGGGCGAAGTTCACTCTACACACCGGGGAGCTGTTTTTT.

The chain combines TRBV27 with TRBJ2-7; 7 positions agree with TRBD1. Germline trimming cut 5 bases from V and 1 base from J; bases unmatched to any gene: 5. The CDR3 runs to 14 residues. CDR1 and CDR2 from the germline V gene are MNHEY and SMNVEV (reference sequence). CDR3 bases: TGTGCCAGCAGTCCCCACAGGGGTTCCTACGAGCAGTACTTC. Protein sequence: CASSPHRGSYEQYF.

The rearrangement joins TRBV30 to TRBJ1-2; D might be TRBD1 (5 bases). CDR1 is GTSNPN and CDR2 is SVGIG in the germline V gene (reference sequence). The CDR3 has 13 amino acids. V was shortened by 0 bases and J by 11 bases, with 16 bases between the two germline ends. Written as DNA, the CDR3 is TGTGCCTGGAGTGTACTCGAACAGGCTAGGTACACCTTC. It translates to CAWSVLEQARYTF.

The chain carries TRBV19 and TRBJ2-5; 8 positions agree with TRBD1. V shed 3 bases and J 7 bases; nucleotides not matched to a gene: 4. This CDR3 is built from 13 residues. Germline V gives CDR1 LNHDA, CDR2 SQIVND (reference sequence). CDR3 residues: CASSMQGAWTQYF. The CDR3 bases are TGTGCCAGTAGTATGCAGGGGGCATGGACCCAGTACTTC.

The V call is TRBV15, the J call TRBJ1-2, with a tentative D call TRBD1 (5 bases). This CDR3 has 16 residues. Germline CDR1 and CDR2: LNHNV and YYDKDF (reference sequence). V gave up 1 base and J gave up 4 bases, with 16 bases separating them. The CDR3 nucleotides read TGTGCCACCAGCAGAGCGGGCCAGGGCGAATCCTATGGCTACACCTTC. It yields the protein CATSRAGQGESYGYTF.

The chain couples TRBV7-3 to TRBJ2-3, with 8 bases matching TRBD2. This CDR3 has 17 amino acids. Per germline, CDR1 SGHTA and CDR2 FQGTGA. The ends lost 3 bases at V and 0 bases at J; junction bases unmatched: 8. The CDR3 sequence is CASSFGAGGSSTDTQYF. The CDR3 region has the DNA TGTGCCAGCAGCTTTGGGGCGGGAGGCTCTAGCACAGATACGCAGTATTTT.

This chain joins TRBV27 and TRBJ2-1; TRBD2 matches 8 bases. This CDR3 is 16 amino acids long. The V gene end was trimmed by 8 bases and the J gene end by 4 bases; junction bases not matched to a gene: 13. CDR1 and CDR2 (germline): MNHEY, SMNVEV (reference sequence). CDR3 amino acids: CASSLRTGGGYNEQFF. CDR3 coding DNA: TGTGCCAGCTCACTCCGCACGGGAGGGGGATACAATGAGCAGTTCTTC.

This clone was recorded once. The CDR3 loop reads CASSLTEGDNQPQHF. The CDR3 nucleotides read TGTGCCAGCAGCTTGACAGAAGGGGACAATCAGCCCCAGCATTTT. The rearrangement links TRBV5-6 to TRBJ1-5, with D tentatively TRBD1 (5 bases). Germline CDR1 SGHDT, CDR2 YYEEEE. Trimming left V 1 base short and J 3 bases short, with 11 bases between. The CDR3 totals 15 residues.

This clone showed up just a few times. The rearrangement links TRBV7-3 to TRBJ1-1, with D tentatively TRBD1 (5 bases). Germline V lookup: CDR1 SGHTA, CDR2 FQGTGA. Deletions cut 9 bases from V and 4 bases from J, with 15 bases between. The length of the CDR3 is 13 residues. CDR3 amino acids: CASGAGTSTEAFF. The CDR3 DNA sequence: TGTGCCAGTGGGGCGGGAACCAGCACTGAAGCTTTCTTT.

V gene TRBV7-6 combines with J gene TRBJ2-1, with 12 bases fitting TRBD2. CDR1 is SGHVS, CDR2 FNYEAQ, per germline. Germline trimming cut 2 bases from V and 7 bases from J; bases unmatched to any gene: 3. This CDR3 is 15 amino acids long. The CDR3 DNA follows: TGTGCCAGCAGCTTACTAGCGGGGGGGCCAAATGAGCAGTTCTTC. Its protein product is CASSLLAGGPNEQFF.